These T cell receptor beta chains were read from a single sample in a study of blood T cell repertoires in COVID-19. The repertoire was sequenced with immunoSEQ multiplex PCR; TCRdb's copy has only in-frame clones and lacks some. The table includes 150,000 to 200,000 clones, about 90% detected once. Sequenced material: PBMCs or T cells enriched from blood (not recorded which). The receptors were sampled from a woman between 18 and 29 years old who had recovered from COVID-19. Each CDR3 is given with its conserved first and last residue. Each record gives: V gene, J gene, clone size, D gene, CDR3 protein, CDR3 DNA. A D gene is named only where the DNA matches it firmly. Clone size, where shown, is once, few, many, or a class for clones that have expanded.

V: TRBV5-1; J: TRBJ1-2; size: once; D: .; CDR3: CASSPTGPLGYGYTF; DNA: TGCGCCAGCAGCCCCACAGGGCCCCTTGGCTATGGCTACACCTTC
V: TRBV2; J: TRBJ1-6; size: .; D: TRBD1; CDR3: CASSGQGLRSPLHF; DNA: TGTGCCAGCAGTGGACAGGGGCTGAGATCACCCCTCCACTTT
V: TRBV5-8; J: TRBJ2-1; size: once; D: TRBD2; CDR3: CASSLARLAGANEQFF; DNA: TGTGCCAGCAGCTTGGCCCGTCTAGCGGGAGCTAATGAGCAGTTCTTC
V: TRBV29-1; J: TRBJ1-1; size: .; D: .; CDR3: CSVVLYTEAFF; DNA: TGCAGCGTTGTCTTGTACACTGAAGCTTTCTTT
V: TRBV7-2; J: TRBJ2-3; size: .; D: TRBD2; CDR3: CASSTTGLAGRDTQYF; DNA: TGTGCCAGCAGCACGACGGGACTAGCGGGGAGAGATACGCAGTATTTT
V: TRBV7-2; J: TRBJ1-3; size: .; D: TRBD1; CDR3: CASSPTGASGNTIYF; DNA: TGTGCCAGCAGCCCAACAGGGGCCTCTGGAAACACCATATATTTT
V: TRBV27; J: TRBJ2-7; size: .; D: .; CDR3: CASSLGRAYEQYF; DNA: TGTGCCAGCAGTTTAGGCAGGGCCTACGAGCAGTACTTC
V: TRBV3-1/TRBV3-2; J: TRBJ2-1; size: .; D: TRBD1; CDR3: CASSLTTQGGLYNEQFF; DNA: TGTGCCAGCAGCCTTACAACACAGGGGGGCCTTTACAATGAGCAGTTCTTC
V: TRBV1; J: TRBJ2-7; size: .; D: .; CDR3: CTSSQDQERQAGNSYEQYF; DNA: TGCACCAGCAGCCAAGATCAGGAAAGGCAGGCAGGGAATTCCTACGAGCAGTACTTC
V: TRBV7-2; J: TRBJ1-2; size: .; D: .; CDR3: CASSLDTDRSYGYTF; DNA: TGTGCCAGCAGCTTAGATACAGACCGATCCTATGGCTACACCTTC
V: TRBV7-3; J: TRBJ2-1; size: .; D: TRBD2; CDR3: CASSLNLAGAYNEQFF; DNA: TGTGCCAGCAGCTTAAATCTAGCGGGAGCCTACAATGAGCAGTTCTTC
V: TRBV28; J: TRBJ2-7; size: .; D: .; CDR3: CASSLSGRDEQYF; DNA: TGTGCCAGCAGTTTAAGCGGACGGGACGAGCAGTACTTC
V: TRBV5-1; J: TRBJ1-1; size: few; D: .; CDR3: CASRRGTGQNTEAFF; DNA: TGCGCCAGCAGAAGAGGAACGGGACAGAACACTGAAGCTTTCTTT
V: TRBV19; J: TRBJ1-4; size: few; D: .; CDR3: CASRRGREKLFF; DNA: TGTGCCAGTCGTAGAGGGCGGGAAAAACTGTTTTTT
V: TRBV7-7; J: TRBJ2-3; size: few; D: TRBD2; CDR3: CASSPGLAGGLNLPDTQYF; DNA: TGTGCTAGCAGCCCCGGACTAGCGGGGGGGCTTAATTTACCAGATACGCAGTATTTT
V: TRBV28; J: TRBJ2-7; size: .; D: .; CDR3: CASSLGKAYEQYF; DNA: TGTGCCAGCAGTTTAGGCAAAGCCTACGAGCAGTACTTC
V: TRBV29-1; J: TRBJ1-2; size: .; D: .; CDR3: CSAAGRQVQGNYGYTF; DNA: TGCAGCGCTGCCGGTCGGCAAGTACAGGGAAACTATGGCTACACCTTC
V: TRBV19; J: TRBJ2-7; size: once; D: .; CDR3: CATGLAGNSYEQYF; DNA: TGTGCCACTGGCCTGGCCGGGAATTCCTACGAGCAGTACTTC
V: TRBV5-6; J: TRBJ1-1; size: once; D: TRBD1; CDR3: CASSLEDRVNTEAFF; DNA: TGTGCCAGCAGCTTGGAGGACAGGGTGAACACTGAAGCTTTCTTT
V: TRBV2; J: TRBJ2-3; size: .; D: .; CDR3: CASSGIAGSTDTQYF; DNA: TGTGCCAGCAGTGGAATTGCCGGGAGCACAGATACGCAGTATTTT
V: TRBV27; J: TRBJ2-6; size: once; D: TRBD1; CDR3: CASKPTGISGANVLTF; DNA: TGTGCCAGCAAACCGACAGGGATTTCTGGGGCCAACGTCCTGACTTTC
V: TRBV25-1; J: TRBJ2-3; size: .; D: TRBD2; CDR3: CASSGPSGSSTDTQYF; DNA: TGTGCCAGCAGTGGACCTAGCGGCTCTAGCACAGATACGCAGTATTTT